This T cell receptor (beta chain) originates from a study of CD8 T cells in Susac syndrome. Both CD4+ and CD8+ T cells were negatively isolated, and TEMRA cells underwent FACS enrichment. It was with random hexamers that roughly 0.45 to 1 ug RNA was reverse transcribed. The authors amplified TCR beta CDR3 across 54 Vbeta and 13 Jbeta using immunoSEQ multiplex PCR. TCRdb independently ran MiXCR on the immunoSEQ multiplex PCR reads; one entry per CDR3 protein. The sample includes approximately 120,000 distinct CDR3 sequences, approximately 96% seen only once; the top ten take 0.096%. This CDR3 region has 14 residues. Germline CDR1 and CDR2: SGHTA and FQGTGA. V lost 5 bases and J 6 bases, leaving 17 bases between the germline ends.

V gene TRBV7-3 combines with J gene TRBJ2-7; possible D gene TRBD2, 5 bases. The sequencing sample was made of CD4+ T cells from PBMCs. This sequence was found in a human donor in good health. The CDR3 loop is CASSAGLPPSEQYF. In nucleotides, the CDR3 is TGTGCCAGCAGCGCGGGCCTCCCGCCCAGCGAGCAGTACTTC.